Reported below is one T cell receptor beta chain. TCRdb's table, derived via immunoSEQ multiplex PCR, lists solely in-frame clones and lacks some. The sample contains about 2.4 million clones, roughly nine tenths of which appear only once. V lost 4 bases to trimming and J lost 4 bases, with 23 bases between them. Germline V gives CDR1 MDHEN, CDR2 SYDVKM. The CDR3 loop spans 18 amino acids. This entry comes from a study of shared clonotypes between healthy human individuals. The sequenced material came from naive CD4+ T cells sorted from blood. The sample's subset: CD45RA+ positively selected. V gene TRBV28 combines with J gene TRBJ1-5, with D perhaps matching TRBD1 (5 bases). The clonotype originates from a man aged 18 to 30 in good health. CDR3 DNA: TGTGCCAGCAGTTATTTTCTGTTGGAGGCAGGGAGGAATCAGCCCCAGCATTTT. Encoded protein: CASSYFLLEAGRNQPQHF. Drawing the rest from reference TRBV28 and TRBJ1-5, the complete variable domain is DVKVTQSSRYLVKRTGEKVFLECVQDMDHENMFWYRQDPGLGLRLIYFSYDVKMKEKGDIPEGYSVSREKKERFSLILESASTNQTSMYLCASSYFLLEAGRNQPQHFGDGTRLSIL.